This T cell receptor (beta chain) was recovered during a study of cytomegalovirus exposure and HLA in healthy donors (dated by TCRdb to about 2017). Broadly, across the study: A later analysis indicated that the 120 validation repertoires were generated on the platform also employed for the 670 or so repertoires of the first cohort. The study aimed to test whether cataloging public T cell receptors could reveal signatures of past pathogen exposure. To predict cytomegalovirus infection status, the study combined high-throughput TCR immunosequencing, statistical association of individual TCRs with disease status, and machine learning. Besides the first cohort of approximately 710 subjects, a separate validation cohort made up of around 120 different subjects was used.

Trimming accounts for 5 bases at V and 9 bases at J, while the number of junction bases matched to no gene is 7. The CDR3 sequence holds 15 residues, the cysteine and phenylalanine included. The read is trimmed to its CDR3 DNA, 45 bases read in frame from base 1. CDR1 SGHTA and CDR2 FQGTGA are derived from the germline V gene. The library was prepared using the immunoSEQ multiplex PCR assay. In the source study's methods: A statistical classification framework was built for diagnosing cytomegalovirus status from the catalog of TCR beta chain sequences. TCRdb carries this immuneACCESS record with in-frame sequences only. Its versions omit some clonotypes, under half of them owing to an unresolved V gene in the studies checked, with the rest unexplained. V, J and clone size derive from that table, while D and trimming were established from the DNA sequence. The sample table contains about 98,000 clones; only one count was recorded for roughly 87% of them. 6.3% of the sample is taken by the ten largest.

Study-level results and caveats: The study listed 150 to 200 TCR beta chains as associated with cytomegalovirus. A later analysis lacked HLA typing for the validation cohort, so it scored co-occurrence in that cohort across all 120 repertoires. According to the authors, the approach could potentially be generalized to other disease states and immunological phenotypes. The classifier was reported to diagnose cytomegalovirus status with high specificity and sensitivity in both the original cohort and the validation cohort. Subsequent analysis determined that TCRs grouped into clusters in the first cohort also showed a tendency toward co-occurrence across the 120 validation repertoires, and roughly 95% of cluster scores exceeded 0. Most TCR sequences were observed very rarely across donors, whereas some public TCRs were present in many individuals. In vitro tests confirmed that three of the cytomegalovirus-associated TCR beta chains recognize cytomegalovirus antigens.

The donors belonged to the validation cohort of over a hundred subjects, which was separate from the roughly 700-subject first cohort. Worth noting for this clone: Its specific antigen is unknown. Qualities for individual bases were not recorded, and no much larger clone is one base off.

Sequences were obtained from PBMCs. The chain uses TRBV7-3 and TRBJ2-1; 13 junctional bases match TRBD2. The receptor's source is a man younger than 30 in good health and CMV-seropositive. The CDR3 is CASSETSGGAGEQFF. Read as DNA, the sequence is TGTGCCAGCAGCGAAACTAGCGGGGGGGCCGGTGAGCAGTTCTTC.